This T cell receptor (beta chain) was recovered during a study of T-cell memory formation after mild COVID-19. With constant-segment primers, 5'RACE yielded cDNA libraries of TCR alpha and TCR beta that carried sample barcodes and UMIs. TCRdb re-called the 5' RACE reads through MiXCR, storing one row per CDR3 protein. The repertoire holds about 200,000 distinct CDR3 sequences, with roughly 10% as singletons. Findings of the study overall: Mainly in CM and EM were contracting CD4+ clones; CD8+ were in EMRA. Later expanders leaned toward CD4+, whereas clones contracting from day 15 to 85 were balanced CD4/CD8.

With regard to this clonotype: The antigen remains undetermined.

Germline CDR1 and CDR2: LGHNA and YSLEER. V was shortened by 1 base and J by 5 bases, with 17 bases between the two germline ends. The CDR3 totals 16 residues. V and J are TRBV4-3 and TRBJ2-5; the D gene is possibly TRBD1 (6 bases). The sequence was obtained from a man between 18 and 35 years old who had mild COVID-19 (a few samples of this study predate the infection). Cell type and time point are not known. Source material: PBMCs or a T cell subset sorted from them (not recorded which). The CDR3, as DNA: TGCGCCAGCAGCCAAGTCGGAAAACAGGGTGGGGAGACCCAGTACTTC. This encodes CASSQVGKQGGETQYF.